This is a list of T cell receptor beta chains from one sample in a study of blood T cells in healthy people across ages. Via MiXCR, TCRdb re-called the 5' RACE reads, giving one row per CDR3 protein. The repertoire has around 900,000 distinct CDR3 sequences, just over 50% of them found once; the top ten carry about 20%. The sample was blood. The receptors come from a woman aged 55-70 years in good health. Both conserved end residues are part of each CDR3. The order of the fields is clone size, J gene, D gene, CDR3 length, V gene, CDR3 protein. D genes are given only for firm matches. For some rows the clone size is stated as once, few or many, or as a class when expanded; others skip it.

few | TRBJ2-7 | TRBD2 | 16 | TRBV4-3 | CASSQEPYSGSYEQYF
. | TRBJ1-5 | . | 17 | TRBV4-1 | CASSQDGTAYSNQPQHF
. | TRBJ2-7 | . | 14 | TRBV14 | CASSQGYRLYEQYF
. | TRBJ1-2 | . | 15 | TRBV14 | CASSQSGGRMLGYTF
. | TRBJ2-1 | TRBD2 | 15 | TRBV20-1 | CSARDWQRGGNEQFF
few | TRBJ2-7 | . | 17 | TRBV29-1 | CSVTFSRGSRLIYEQYF
. | TRBJ1-6 | . | 15 | TRBV11-1 | CASSFRGTPNSPLHF
many | TRBJ1-1 | . | 14 | TRBV5-1 | CASSSSRMNTEAFF
. | TRBJ1-2 | . | 12 | TRBV20-1 | CSARDPTSGYTF
. | TRBJ2-3 | . | 15 | TRBV7-8 | CASSRSTGHTDTQYF
few | TRBJ2-7 | . | 10 | TRBV29-1 | CSVEVDPKYF
. | TRBJ2-7 | . | 16 | TRBV4-2 | CASSQEWAGSSYEQYF
. | TRBJ2-3 | TRBD1 | 13 | TRBV29-1 | CSVRDRGADTQYF
once | TRBJ2-4 | TRBD2 | 19 | TRBV20-1 | CSARDWASGESIAKNIQYF
once | TRBJ1-1 | . | 15 | TRBV2 | CASSATPTGWPEAFF
. | TRBJ1-1 | TRBD1 | 15 | TRBV6-5 | CASRHTTGAPTEAFF
. | TRBJ2-5 | . | 15 | TRBV18 | CASSPHRAREETQYF
. | TRBJ2-7 | . | 15 | TRBV20-1 | CSARDVRGSSYEQYF
. | . | TRBD2 | 13 | TRBV7-9 | CACSLAGGYEQYF
few | TRBJ2-3 | TRBD2 | 12 | TRBV7-2 | CASRGGGDTQYF
. | TRBJ2-7 | . | 14 | TRBV15 | CATSLGLASYEQYF
many | TRBJ2-1 | . | 12 | TRBV7-2 | CASSPSYNEQFF
. | TRBJ2-3 | TRBD2 | 16 | TRBV5-5 | CASSFFLAGGTDTQYF
few | TRBJ2-1 | TRBD1 | 15 | TRBV29-1 | CSVGTGISSYNEQFF
. | TRBJ1-1 | . | 15 | TRBV7-2 | CASSLAGRSNTEAFF
. | TRBJ2-7 | . | 18 | TRBV15 | CATSPELRGGIFLNEQYF
few | TRBJ2-1 | . | 13 | TRBV12-3/TRBV12-4 | CASSFESYNEQFF
few | TRBJ2-7 | TRBD1 | 15 | TRBV2 | CASSVSGQGVYEQYF
. | TRBJ2-7 | TRBD1 | 15 | TRBV6-5 | CASSYSMGQSYEQYF
. | TRBJ1-2 | . | 14 | TRBV12-3/TRBV12-4 | CASSVYRTGYGYTF
few | TRBJ2-3 | TRBD2 | 15 | TRBV2 | CASIRREWSPDTQYF
. | TRBJ1-2 | TRBD1 | 14 | TRBV6-6 | CASSPGGPYYGYTF
. | TRBJ1-2 | . | 13 | TRBV7-9 | CASSSPGNYGYTF
few | TRBJ2-1 | TRBD1 | 16 | TRBV5-1 | CASSSMGQGRNNEQFF
. | . | . | 13 | TRBV7-8 | CASRPLGGYEQYF
few | TRBJ1-1 | . | 12 | TRBV2 | CASKLAGGEAFF
few | TRBJ2-3 | TRBD2 | 16 | TRBV6-5 | CASSYSRASGRDTQYF